This is a list of T cell receptor beta chains from one sample in a study of beta chain features in type 1 diabetes. Assay: immunoSEQ multiplex PCR; the TCRdb copy retains only in-frame clones and omits some. The sample comprises about 330,000 clones, approximately 11% of which are singletons, and 0.015% rests with the top ten. The specimen sequenced was naive CD4+ T cells from blood. The receptor source for this set is a woman under 40 in good health. The CDR3 runs from the conserved cysteine through the conserved F or W. D genes are given only for firm matches. Rows may omit the clone size; those that give it use once, few, many or a size class.

abundance	v_gene	d_gene	j_gene	CDR3nt	CDR3aa
NA	TRBV5-1	TRBD2	TRBJ2-7	TGCGCCAGCAGCTTGGGACTAGCGGGAGACTACGAGCAGTACTTC	CASSLGLAGDYEQYF
NA	TRBV6-5	NA	TRBJ2-3	TGTGCCAGTCAGGGTCAGGCAGATACGCAGTATTTT	CASQGQADTQYF
few	TRBV5-4	NA	TRBJ2-1	TGTGCCAGCAGCGAGGGCGGGCAAAACTACAATGAGCAGTTCTTC	CASSEGGQNYNEQFF
few	TRBV5-1	NA	TRBJ2-6	TGCGCCAGCGCAGGGGTGAATGGGGCCAACGTCCTGACTTTC	CASAGVNGANVLTF
NA	TRBV18	TRBD2	TRBJ2-1	TGTGCCAGCTCACCCCGTGGTAGCGGGAGGGCCTTGGATGAGCAGTTCTTC	CASSPRGSGRALDEQFF
NA	TRBV19	NA	TRBJ2-1	TGTGCCAGTAGTATCGCCAGGGGGGACGAGCAGTTCTTC	CASSIARGDEQFF
few	TRBV15	NA	TRBJ2-2	TGTGCCACCAGCGGCGGGACAGACTTCAACACCGGGGAGCTGTTTTTT	CATSGGTDFNTGELFF
NA	TRBV6-4	NA	TRBJ2-1	TGTGCCAGCAGACACCGGGAGTGGGACAATGAGCAGTTCTTC	CASRHREWDNEQFF
NA	TRBV4-3	NA	TRBJ2-1	TGCGCCAGCAGCCGGGGGGGGGCGGGACTCCTCTACAATGAGCAGTTCTTC	CASSRGGAGLLYNEQFF
NA	TRBV29-1	NA	TRBJ1-1	TGCAGCGTTGAAGGGAAGTCGGGGTACAACACTGAAGCTTTCTTT	CSVEGKSGYNTEAFF
few	TRBV9	TRBD2	TRBJ2-7	TGTGCCAGCAGCCCACTAGCGGGAGCCTACTCCTACGAGCAGTACTTC	CASSPLAGAYSYEQYF
NA	TRBV7-3	NA	TRBJ2-1	TGTGCCAGCAGCACTTTCGCGGGGAGGGAGCAGTTCTTC	CASSTFAGREQFF
NA	TRBV19	NA	TRBJ2-1	TGTGCCAGTATCCTGGGCTACCTCCACTACAATGAGCAGTTCTTC	CASILGYLHYNEQFF
NA	TRBV27	NA	TRBJ2-7	TGTGCCAGCAGTACCACAAACAGGGACGAGCAGTACTTC	CASSTTNRDEQYF
few	TRBV7-2	NA	TRBJ2-1	TGTGCCAGCAGCTTAGTGGAGTACAATGAGCAGTTCTTC	CASSLVEYNEQFF
few	TRBV27	TRBD1	TRBJ2-1	TGTGCCAGCAGCCGTCCGGGACAGGGCAGAGATGAGCAGTTCTTC	CASSRPGQGRDEQFF
few	TRBV30	TRBD1	TRBJ2-7	TGTGCCTGGACCGGGACAGGGGGCTGGGAGCAGTACTTC	CAWTGTGGWEQYF
few	TRBV9	NA	TRBJ2-1	TGTGCCAGCAGCGTAGTCCCGGGGGAAGCCGGTGAGCAGTTCTTC	CASSVVPGEAGEQFF
few	TRBV7-8	NA	TRBJ2-7	TGTGCCAGCAGCTTATCTGGCTTGAACGAGCAGTACTTC	CASSLSGLNEQYF
few	TRBV29-1	TRBD1	TRBJ2-3	TGCAGCGTGAACAGGGGTCAGGGGGCAGATACGCAGTATTTT	CSVNRGQGADTQYF
NA	TRBV29-1	NA	TRBJ1-2	TGCAGCGTCCCTAATCCGCGCGGCTATGGCTACACCTTC	CSVPNPRGYGYTF
NA	TRBV30	TRBD1	TRBJ2-7	TGTGCCTGGAATTCCGGGACAGGATCCTACGAGCAGTACTTC	CAWNSGTGSYEQYF